This paragraph covers one T cell receptor beta chain sequence. The antigen is unknown. The sample originates from a study of cytomegalovirus exposure and HLA in healthy donors. Findings of the study overall: In a later analysis, first-cohort TCR clusters were found to tend to co-occur in the approximately 110 validation repertoires. The listing of roughly 160 TCR beta chains classed them as cytomegalovirus-associated. With high specificity and sensitivity, the classifier reportedly diagnosed cytomegalovirus status.

CDR3 length: 15 residues. J lost 3 bases, V lost 5 bases, and 8 bases had no gene match. Germline V lookup: CDR1 SEHNR, CDR2 FQNEAQ (reference sequence). The method was immunoSEQ multiplex PCR; TCRdb's version includes in-frame clones alone and lacks a portion of them. The data hold under 200,000 clones, with under 95% observed a single time. This clonotype was obtained from a woman aged 18-35 years in good health and CMV-seropositive. Input material: PBMCs. This chain links TRBV7-9 with TRBJ1-2; 8 nucleotides agree with TRBD1. The CDR3 protein is CASSPGQGYYYGYTF. For the CDR3, the DNA is TGTGCCAGCAGCCCCGGACAGGGATATTACTATGGCTACACCTTC.